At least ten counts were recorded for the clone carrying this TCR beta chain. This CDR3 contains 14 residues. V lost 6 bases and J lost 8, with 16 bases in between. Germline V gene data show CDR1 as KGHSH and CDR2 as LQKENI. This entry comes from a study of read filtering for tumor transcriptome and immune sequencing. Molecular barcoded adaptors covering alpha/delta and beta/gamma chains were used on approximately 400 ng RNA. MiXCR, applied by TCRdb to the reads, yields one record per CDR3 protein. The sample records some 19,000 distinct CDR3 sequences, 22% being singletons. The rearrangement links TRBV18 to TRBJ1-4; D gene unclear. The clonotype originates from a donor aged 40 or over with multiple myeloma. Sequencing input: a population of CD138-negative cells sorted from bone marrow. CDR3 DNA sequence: TGTGCCAGCTCCGAGCCCGGATCCGAGGAAAAACTGTTTTTT. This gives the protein CASSEPGSEEKLFF. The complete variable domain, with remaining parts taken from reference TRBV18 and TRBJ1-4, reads NAGVMQNPRHLVRRRGQEARLRCSPMKGHSHVYWYRQLPEEGLKFMVYLQKENIIDESGMPKERFSAEFPKEGPSILRIQQVVRGDSAAYFCASSEPGSEEKLFFGSGTQLSVL.